These T cell receptor beta chains were read from a single sample in a study of blood T cell repertoires in COVID-19. Repertoires were generated with immunoSEQ multiplex PCR, while TCRdb's copy carries only in-frame clones and drops some. The sample includes approximately 210,000 clones, 75% to 90% of them seen just once. Input material: peripheral blood. These receptors were obtained from a human donor in a cohort sampled during active COVID-19. CDR3s include the opening cysteine and the closing phenylalanine or tryptophan. Each record gives: V gene, clone size, D gene, J gene, CDR3 protein. The D gene is left open where the match is weak. The size entry is marked missing in some rows and otherwise reads once, few, many or a size class.

V: TRBV11-1
size: few
D: .
J: TRBJ2-7
CDR3: CASSTTYEQYF

V: TRBV7-2
size: few
D: .
J: TRBJ2-7
CDR3: CASSLEQPLLSYEQYF

V: TRBV15
size: .
D: .
J: TRBJ1-1
CDR3: CATSRERINTEAFF

V: TRBV11-2
size: .
D: .
J: TRBJ1-1
CDR3: CASSPGPEAFF

V: TRBV27
size: .
D: TRBD1
J: TRBJ2-1
CDR3: CASSLMGTGHNEQFF

V: TRBV5-1
size: few
D: .
J: TRBJ1-4
CDR3: CASSFTAATNEKLFF

V: TRBV6-1
size: .
D: TRBD1
J: TRBJ2-6
CDR3: CASSGGQAVFSGANVLTF

V: TRBV2
size: .
D: .
J: TRBJ2-7
CDR3: CASRLGLGHEQYF

V: TRBV9
size: .
D: .
J: TRBJ1-3
CDR3: CASSPRSGNTIYF

V: TRBV3-1/TRBV3-2
size: .
D: TRBD1
J: TRBJ2-6
CDR3: CASSQDRGQIRAANVLTF

V: TRBV11-2
size: .
D: TRBD2
J: TRBJ2-3
CDR3: CASSLFFLAGGSDTQYF

V: TRBV19
size: once
D: .
J: TRBJ1-5
CDR3: CASSDLFRGAQPQHF

V: TRBV3-1/TRBV3-2
size: few
D: .
J: TRBJ2-7
CDR3: CASSQVLDTNEQYF

V: TRBV27
size: few
D: .
J: TRBJ2-7
CDR3: CASSYSGVHEQYF

V: TRBV4-1
size: .
D: .
J: TRBJ1-3
CDR3: CASSQDGRLEGRRHF

V: TRBV27
size: .
D: .
J: TRBJ2-7
CDR3: CASSFSTGARSYEQYF

V: TRBV3-1/TRBV3-2
size: .
D: TRBD1
J: TRBJ1-6
CDR3: CASSFPGQGRENSPLHF

V: TRBV11-2
size: .
D: .
J: TRBJ1-2
CDR3: CASSLEPTRQGYTF

V: TRBV5-1
size: .
D: TRBD2
J: TRBJ2-2
CDR3: CASSLAGLGTGELFF

V: TRBV7-6
size: .
D: TRBD1
J: TRBJ1-5
CDR3: CASSPQGWNQPQHF

V: TRBV19
size: .
D: TRBD2
J: TRBJ2-1
CDR3: CASRDRGLAGRNEQFF

V: TRBV7-6
size: few
D: TRBD2
J: TRBJ2-7
CDR3: CASSLGLAGGQGEQYF

V: TRBV19
size: .
D: .
J: TRBJ2-1
CDR3: CASSIAAGTNNEQFF